Here is one TCR beta chain with its context. Its specificity is unknown. This sample is drawn from a study of T cell repertoires in ileal Crohn's disease. Whole-study context: About 37% were active smokers at surgery; median disease duration was 7.9 years. Every patient was operated on for stricturing (roughly 60%) or penetrating (approximately 40%) complications. The study, taken as a whole, reports: All patients with clonality above 26.8% had endoscopic recurrence.

Generated by immunoSEQ multiplex PCR, the TCRdb table keeps only in-frame clones and is missing some. The repertoire holds tens of thousands of clones, around four fifths seen once, with around 20% in the top ten. The CDR3 contains 13 residues. CDR1 SNHLY and CDR2 FYNNEI come from the germline V gene. V gave up 9 bases and J gave up 4 bases, with 15 bases separating them. The sample consisted of ileal tissue. The receptor comes from an adult with Crohn's disease. The chain couples TRBV2 to TRBJ1-2; D not certain. For the CDR3, the DNA is TGTGCCAGGGGTACCGGGGAGGGCTATGGCTACACCTTC. This translates into CARGTGEGYGYTF.